Each of the 9 T cell receptor beta chains below was sequenced from the same sample in a study of T cell responses to AZD1222 COVID-19 vaccine. Using immunoSEQ multiplex PCR, the repertoire was profiled, and TCRdb retains in-frame clones only, with some absent. Of about 120,000 clones in the sample, 91% were seen once. Sequences were derived from peripheral blood, sampled on day 0 of AZD1222 vaccination. These receptors were collected from an adult in good health.

The rearrangement uses TRBV5-3 and TRBJ1-6; 7 bases line up with TRBD1. TRBV5-3 is an ORF, and what it does is uncertain. The CDR3 consists of 15 residues. The V and J ends lost 2 bases and 7 bases, in that order; junction bases with no gene match: 6. In DNA, the CDR3 is TGTGCCAGAAGCTTCACAGGGGTAAGGAATTCACCCCTCCACTTT. It codes for CARSFTGVRNSPLHF.

This chain joins TRBV28 and TRBJ1-5, with a weak D call TRBD1 (6 bases). Germline loops: CDR1 MDHEN, CDR2 SYDVKM. V dropped 5 bases and J dropped 0 bases, with 14 bases sitting between them. This CDR3 region has 16 residues. CDR3 in DNA: TGTGCCAGCAGTCTATTACAGGGATTTAGCAATCAGCCCCAGCATTTT. This encodes CASSLLQGFSNQPQHF.

The chain links TRBV27 to TRBJ1-1; a possible D gene is TRBD1 (5 bases). CDR1 is MNHEY, CDR2 SMNVEV, per germline (reference sequence). V lost 2 bases and J 1 base, leaving 8 bases between the germline ends. This CDR3 contains 14 residues. CDR3 in amino acids: CASSLGAGNTEAFF. DNA of the CDR3: TGTGCCAGCAGTTTAGGGGCCGGGAACACTGAAGCTTTCTTT.

This sequence joins TRBV12-3 or TRBV12-4 and TRBJ2-1, with D unclear. V was clipped by 3 bases and J by 7 bases, with 4 bases between them. This CDR3 spans 11 amino acids. The chain's CDR3 is CASSFRNEQFF. The CDR3, as DNA: TGTGCCAGCAGTTTTAGGAATGAGCAGTTCTTC.

The chain couples TRBV15 to TRBJ2-2; D could derive from TRBD1 or TRBD2 (6 bases each). Per the germline V gene, CDR1 is LNHNV and CDR2 is YYDKDF (reference sequence). CDR3 length equals 15 residues. Trimming shortened V by 4 bases and J by 5 bases, and 14 bases separated the two germline ends. Here the CDR3 DNA reads TGTGCCACCAGCATGGGGGGCTTTGGGACCGGGGAGCTGTTTTTT. The encoded protein is CATSMGGFGTGELFF.

The genes are TRBV7-3 and TRBJ2-1; the D is unclear. V lost 2 bases and J lost 10, with 9 bases in between. CDR1 and CDR2 from the germline V gene are SGHTA and FQGTGA. The CDR3 totals 12 residues. This CDR3 is CASSLPGPEQFF. The CDR3 DNA reads TGTGCCAGCAGCTTACCGGGCCCCGAGCAGTTCTTC. The full variable domain, with the rest looked up from reference TRBV7-3 and TRBJ2-1, is GAGVSQTPSNKVTEKGKYVELRCDPISGHTALYWYRQSLGQGPEFLIYFQGTGAADDSGLPNDRFFAVRPEGSVSTLKIQRTERGDSAVYLCASSLPGPEQFFGPGTRLTVL.

The V call is TRBV3-1 (or the pseudogene TRBV3-2), the J call TRBJ1-6, with unresolved D. The CDR3 spans 13 residues. Trimming cost V 5 bases and J 6 bases, with 8 bases left between them. The germline V gene encodes CDR1 LGHDT and CDR2 YNNKEL (reference sequence). The CDR3 coding sequence is TGTGCCAGCAGCGTCCGCGTTAATTCACCCCTCCACTTT. Translated, it gives CASSVRVNSPLHF.

With respect to this clone: One end of the junction does not line up with germline, which may come from a read error. This chain connects TRBV20-1 to TRBJ2-7; no clear D. The CDR3 loop spans 11 amino acids. CDR1 is DFQATT and CDR2 is SNEGSKA in the germline V gene (reference sequence). The CDR3 coding sequence is TGCAGTGCTTCCCTGGGCCCGTCCTTAGTCTTC. It specifies CSASLGPSLVF.

This chain links TRBV5-5 with TRBJ1-6, with D perhaps TRBD1 (5 bases). Trimming stripped 0 bases from V and 13 bases from J, with 8 bases between. Germline CDR1 is SGHKS and CDR2 is YYEKEE (reference sequence). The CDR3 spans 12 residues. CDR3: CASSLGGVPLHF. In DNA form, the CDR3 reads TGTGCCAGCAGCTTGGGGGGGGTTCCCCTCCACTTT.